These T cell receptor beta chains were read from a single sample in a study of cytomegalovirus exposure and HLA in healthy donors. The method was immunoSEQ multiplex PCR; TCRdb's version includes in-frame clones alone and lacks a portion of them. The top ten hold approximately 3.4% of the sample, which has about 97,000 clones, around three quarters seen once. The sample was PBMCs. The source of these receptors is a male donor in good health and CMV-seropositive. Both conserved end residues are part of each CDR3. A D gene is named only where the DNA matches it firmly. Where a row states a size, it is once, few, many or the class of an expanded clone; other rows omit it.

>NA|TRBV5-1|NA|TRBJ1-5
TGCGCCAGCAGCTCGGGGGGCGGTGACGGTCAGCCCCAGCATTTT
CASSSGGGDGQPQHF
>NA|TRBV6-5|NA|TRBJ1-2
TGTGCCAGCAGTTACACTGAGAACTATGGCTACACCTTC
CASSYTENYGYTF
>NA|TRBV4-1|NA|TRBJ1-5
TGCGCCAGCAGCCAAGCCCTGACAGAACAGCCCCAGCATTTT
CASSQALTEQPQHF
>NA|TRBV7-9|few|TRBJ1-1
TGTGCCAGCAGCTTCCTAAGCGGGTTGGGCACTGAAGCTTTCTTT
CASSFLSGLGTEAFF
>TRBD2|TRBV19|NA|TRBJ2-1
TGTGCCAGTAGTATTTATTCTAGCGGGGGGCCCGGGAATGAGCAGTTCTTC
CASSIYSSGGPGNEQFF
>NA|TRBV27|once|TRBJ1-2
TGTGCCAGCAGTGTAAGGGGCGGGGAGCGCTATGGCTACACCTTC
CASSVRGGERYGYTF
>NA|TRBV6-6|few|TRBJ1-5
TGTGCCACCCGGGAGGGGAGGATAAATCCCCAGCATTTT
CATREGRINPQHF
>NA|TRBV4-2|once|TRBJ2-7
TGTGCCAGCAGCCAAACCGACAGCAGCTCCTACGAGCAGTACTTC
CASSQTDSSSYEQYF
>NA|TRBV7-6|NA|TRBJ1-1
TGTGCCAGCAGCTTAGTGGGAGGGGCCGGAGATGAAGCTTTCTTT
CASSLVGGAGDEAFF
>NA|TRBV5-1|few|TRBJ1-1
TGCGCCAGCAGCTTTGAGACGCGGGACGAAGCTTTCTTT
CASSFETRDEAFF
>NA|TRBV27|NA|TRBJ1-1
TGTGCCAGCAGTCCGCGGGAGTCTGCTGAAGCTTTCTTT
CASSPRESAEAFF
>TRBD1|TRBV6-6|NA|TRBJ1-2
TGTGCCAGCAGCCGGGACAGCTATGGCTACACCTTC
CASSRDSYGYTF
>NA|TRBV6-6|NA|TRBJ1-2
TGTGCCAGCACCCACTCACCTGCTATCTATGGCTACACCTTC
CASTHSPAIYGYTF
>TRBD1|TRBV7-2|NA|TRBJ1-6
TGTGACAGCAGCGTTATCGGGACAGGGAGTAGTAATTCACCCCTCCACTTT
CDSSVIGTGSSNSPLHF
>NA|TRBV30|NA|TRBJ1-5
TGTGCCTGGAGTTTGTCCACCCGGAGAGATAGCAATCAGCCCCAGCATTTT
CAWSLSTRRDSNQPQHF
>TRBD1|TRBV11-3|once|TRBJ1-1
TGTGCCAGCAGCTTAGGGGGACAGCGCGCTGAAGCTTTCTTT
CASSLGGQRAEAFF
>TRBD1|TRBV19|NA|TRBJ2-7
TGTGCCAGTAGTATCTATGGACAGGGGGCCGAGCAGTACTTC
CASSIYGQGAEQYF
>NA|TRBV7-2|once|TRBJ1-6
TGTGCCAGCAGCTTACTAGGAAGGAATTCACCCCTCCACTTT
CASSLLGRNSPLHF
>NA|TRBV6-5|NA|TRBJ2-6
TGTGCCAGCAGTAACGAGGGATCTGGGGCCAACGTCCTGACTTTC
CASSNEGSGANVLTF
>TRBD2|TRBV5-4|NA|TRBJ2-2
TGTGCCAGCTCGGGGGCGGGGGGCAACACCGGGGAGCTGTTTTTT
CASSGAGGNTGELFF
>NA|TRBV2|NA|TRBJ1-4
TGTGCCAGCTGGGAAGGGCGGCAGAAAGTTAATGAAAAACTGTTTTTT
CASWEGRQKVNEKLFF
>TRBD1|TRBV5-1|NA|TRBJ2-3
TGCGCCAGCAGCTGGGACAGGGTCGGTGGAGATACGCAGTATTTT
CASSWDRVGGDTQYF
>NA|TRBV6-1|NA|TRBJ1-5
TGTGCCAGCAGGCAGGGTTTTGGCAATCAGCCCCAGCATTTT
CASRQGFGNQPQHF
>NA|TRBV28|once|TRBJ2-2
TGTGCCAGCACCTTGTCTACGACTACCGGGGAGCTGTTTTTT
CASTLSTTTGELFF
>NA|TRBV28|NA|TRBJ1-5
TGTGCCAGCACCATTAGCAATCAGCCCCAGCATTTT
CASTISNQPQHF
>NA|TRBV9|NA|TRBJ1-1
TGTGCCAGCAGCTCGGACTGGGGGGGCACTGAAGCTTTCTTT
CASSSDWGGTEAFF
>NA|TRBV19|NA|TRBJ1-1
TGTGCCAGTAGTATAGCGTCAGGGCGAAACACTGAAGCTTTCTTT
CASSIASGRNTEAFF
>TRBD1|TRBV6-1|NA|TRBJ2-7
TGTGCCAGCACCCTGACAGGGGGCAAGCAGTACTTC
CASTLTGGKQYF
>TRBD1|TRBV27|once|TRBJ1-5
TGTGCCAGCAGTTCACAATCCCGGGACAGAAGCAATCAGCCCCAGCATTTT
CASSSQSRDRSNQPQHF
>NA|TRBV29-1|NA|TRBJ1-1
TGCAGCGTCTGGCCGGGGGGCGAGTCCTCGAACACTGAAGCTTTCTTT
CSVWPGGESSNTEAFF
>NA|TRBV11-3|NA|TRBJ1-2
TGTGCCAGCAGCTTAGATCGGGACACCGGGACCTATGGCTACACCTTC
CASSLDRDTGTYGYTF
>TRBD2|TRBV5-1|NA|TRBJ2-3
TGCGCCAGCACCTGGGCGGGGGGGCTTACAGATACGCAGTATTTT
CASTWAGGLTDTQYF
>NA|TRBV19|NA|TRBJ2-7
TGTGCCAGTAGTAGGGGGGGGCCCACCTACGAGCAGTACTTC
CASSRGGPTYEQYF
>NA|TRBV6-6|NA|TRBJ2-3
TGTGCCAGCGTCAATAGCGGCGGCACAGATACGCAGTATTTT
CASVNSGGTDTQYF
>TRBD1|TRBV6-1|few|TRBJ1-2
TGTGCCAGCAGTGAAGCCCGGACAGGGGTCCCTGGCTACACCTTC
CASSEARTGVPGYTF
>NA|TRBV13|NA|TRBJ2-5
TGTGCCAGCAGCTCCCTTGGGCAGCGGAACTACCAAGAGACCCAGTACTTC
CASSSLGQRNYQETQYF
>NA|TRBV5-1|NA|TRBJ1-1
TGCGCCAGCAGCTTGGACAGGTTGAACACTGAAGCTTTCTTT
CASSLDRLNTEAFF
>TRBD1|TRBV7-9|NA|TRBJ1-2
TGTGCCAGCAGTTCCGGACAGGGGCAGAGGGGCTACACCTTC
CASSSGQGQRGYTF
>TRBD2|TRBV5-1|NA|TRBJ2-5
TGCGCCAGCAGCTTGGGCGTCCCTAGCGGGGGCCAAGAGACCCAGTACTTC
CASSLGVPSGGQETQYF
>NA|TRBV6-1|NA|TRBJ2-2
TGTGCCAGCAGTCCCGGGGTGGTGAACACCGGGGAGCTGTTTTTT
CASSPGVVNTGELFF
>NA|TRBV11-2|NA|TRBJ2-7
TGTGCCAGCAGCTTCACCCCGGAGGGTACATCCTACGAGCAGTACTTC
CASSFTPEGTSYEQYF
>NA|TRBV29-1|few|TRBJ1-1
TGCAGCGTTGAAGTTGAGGCCTGGAACACTGAAGCTTTCTTT
CSVEVEAWNTEAFF
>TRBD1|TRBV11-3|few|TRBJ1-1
TGTGCCAGCAGCTCCGGGACAGGGATGAACACTGAAGCTTTCTTT
CASSSGTGMNTEAFF
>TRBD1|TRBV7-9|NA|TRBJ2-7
TGTGCCAGCAGCCCCCAGGACAGGATCCACGAGCAGTACTTC
CASSPQDRIHEQYF
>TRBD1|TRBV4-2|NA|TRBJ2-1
TGTGCCAGCAGCCAGGACAGGTTCCAAAACTACAATGAGCAGTTCTTC
CASSQDRFQNYNEQFF
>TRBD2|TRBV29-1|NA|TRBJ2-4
TGCAGCGTTGGGTGGACTAGCGGGAGAGGCCAGTACTTC
CSVGWTSGRGQYF
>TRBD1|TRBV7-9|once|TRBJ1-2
TGTGCCAGCAGCTGGGACAGCCGCTATGGCTACACCTTC
CASSWDSRYGYTF
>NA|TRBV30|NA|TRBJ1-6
TGTGCCTGGGCGCAGGGCTATAATTCACCCCTCCACTTT
CAWAQGYNSPLHF
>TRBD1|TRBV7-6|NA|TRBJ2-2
TGTGCCAGCAGCACCTCAGGGGGCTGGGAGCTGTTTTTT
CASSTSGGWELFF
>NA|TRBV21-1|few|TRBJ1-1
TGTGCCAGCAGCAAAGCAGGTTGGCGGGGGATTGAAGCTTTCTTT
CASSKAGWRGIEAFF
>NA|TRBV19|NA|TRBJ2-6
TGTGCCAGTAGGCGCTCTGGGGCCAACGTCCTGACTTTC
CASRRSGANVLTF
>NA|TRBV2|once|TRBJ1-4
TGTGCCAGCAGTTTGGACAGACCGTCGGCAACTAATGAAAAACTGTTTTTT
CASSLDRPSATNEKLFF
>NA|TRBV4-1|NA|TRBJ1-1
TGCGCCAGCAGCCAACCACAGGCGAGGAACACTGAAGCTTTCTTT
CASSQPQARNTEAFF